This T cell receptor (beta chain) was recorded in a study of T cell repertoires in cytomegalovirus infection. In the study overall: The authors used CMV epitopes that were HLA-C-restricted (recently identified) and HLA-B-restricted (well studied). Public TCR beta signature analysis indicated the presence of both CMV infection and matching HLA type. Study outcomes and limitations: HLA-C-restricted CMV clonotypes gave the most frequent clonotype in two of eight donors. Accumulated public TCR beta family frequency recognized individuals carrying CMV together with the relevant HLA.

Germline CDR1 is LGHNA and CDR2 is YSLEER. The CDR3 length is 16 residues. Between the trimmed V and J ends, which lost 0 bases and 4 bases, there was a span of 15 bases. On this clonotype itself: Its specificity is not known.

TCRdb recomputed calls from the reads with MiXCR, one row per CDR3 protein. Among roughly 500,000 distinct CDR3 sequences listed, around 30% were seen once. This receptor was taken from a human donor in good health (CMV status not recorded). Some clones in this sample may be carry-over from other donors' samples. Specimen: cultured PBMCs, collected from culture after CMV antigen stimulation. This rearrangement joins TRBV4-3 to TRBJ1-2, with D possibly TRBD1 on 6 matching bases. CDR3 loop: CASSQDLTGRGYGYTF. The CDR3 DNA is TGCGCCAGCAGCCAAGATCTAACAGGGAGAGGCTATGGCTACACCTTC.